Reported below is one T cell receptor (beta chain). Its antigen is not known. Sequencing used immunoSEQ multiplex PCR; TCRdb keeps in-frame clones, though not all of them. The repertoire holds over 25,000 clones, with approximately 96% as singletons. The data were taken from a study of T cell clonotyping in hematopoietic cell transplantation. The study's findings and limits: Without cell sorting, CD4 versus CD8 contributions remain unresolved. Pathologically expanded recipient clonotypes increased progressively from day 30 to day 180 as diversity fell. Few recipient clonotypes overlapped donors; over 95% were de novo at given depth.

The sequence derives from a man in his fifties in good health. Some clones in this sample may be carry-over from other donors' samples. The source material was peripheral blood mononuclear cells.

The CDR3 region is CASIVPGHPTDTQYF. The CDR3 DNA reads TGTGCCAGCATCGTCCCCGGACACCCTACAGATACGCAGTATTTT. The chain combines TRBV9 with TRBJ2-3; D perhaps matches TRBD1 (5 bases). The CDR3 sequence is 15 residues long. V lost 6 bases and J lost 3, with 17 bases in between. CDR1 is SGDLS and CDR2 is YYNGEE in the germline V gene.